What follows are 18 T cell receptor beta chains derived from one specimen sequenced in a study of blood T cell repertoires in COVID-19. Method: immunoSEQ multiplex PCR; TCRdb's copy keeps in-frame clones and lacks some. The sample includes fewer than 300,000 clones, about 83% of them seen just once. Sequencing was performed on peripheral blood. Receptors originate from a man at least 80 years old with acute or convalescent COVID-19.

This clone was seen a single time. The chain uses TRBV7-7 and TRBJ2-2; no firm D call. The CDR3 sequence is 14 residues long. Germline CDR1 is SSHAT and CDR2 is FNYEAQ (reference sequence). Trimming took off 5 bases at V and 4 bases at J, with 11 bases between the two ends. CDR3 region: CASSALSFTGELFF. The CDR3 region has the DNA TGTGCCAGCAGCGCTCTATCATTCACCGGGGAGCTGTTTTTT.

V is TRBV28 and J is TRBJ1-5; no firm D call. The CDR3 sequence is 14 residues long. In germline, CDR1 is MDHEN, CDR2 SYDVKM. With 7 bases removed from V and 2 bases from J, the gap between germline ends came to 12 bases. This CDR3 is CASTESGRNQPQHF. The CDR3 DNA sequence: TGTGCCAGCACCGAATCAGGTCGCAATCAGCCCCAGCATTTT.

This clone occurred a few times. The chain recombines TRBV6-5 with TRBJ1-3, with 9 nucleotides matching TRBD1. The CDR3 runs 15 residues. Germline assignment: CDR1 MNHEY and CDR2 SVGAGI. The V and J ends lost 5 bases and 7 bases, in that order; junction bases with no gene match: 9. CDR3 loop: CASSPTGTGTNTIYF. The CDR3 nucleotides are TGTGCCAGCAGTCCAACCGGGACAGGGACGAACACCATATATTTT.

This clone has a handful of counts. The rearrangement joins TRBV4-1 to TRBJ2-2; 7 bases are shared with TRBD2. This CDR3 is 15 amino acids long. Looked up from germline, CDR1 is MGHRA and CDR2 is YSYEKL. The trim removed 1 base at V and 5 bases at J, leaving 4 bases unmatched. This CDR3 reads CASSQGRESTGELFF. For the CDR3, the DNA is TGCGCCAGCAGCCAAGGGCGGGAGAGTACCGGGGAGCTGTTTTTT.

The rearrangement links TRBV29-1 to TRBJ1-2, with D possibly matching TRBD1 (5 bases). Germline CDR1 SQVTM, CDR2 ANQGSEA. The CDR3 contains 13 residues. The V end lost 6 bases, the J end lost 4 bases, and 15 bases lay between the germline ends. The CDR3 is CSVFSGGTYGYTF. CDR3 DNA: TGCAGCGTGTTCTCAGGCGGGACCTATGGCTACACCTTC. Full variable domain (rest looked up from reference TRBV29-1 and TRBJ1-2): SAVISQKPSRDICQRGTSLTIQCQVDSQVTMMFWYRQQPGQSLTLIATANQGSEATYESGFVIDKFPISRPNLTFSTLTVSNMSPEDSSIYLCSVFSGGTYGYTFGSGTRLTVV.

The V gene is TRBV7-6, the J gene TRBJ2-6, with a weak D call TRBD1 (6 bases). V was shortened by 6 bases and J by 1 base, with 10 bases between the two germline ends. Per the germline V gene, CDR1 is SGHVS and CDR2 is FNYEAQ. CDR3 length: 15 residues. For the CDR3, the DNA is TGTGCCAGCAGTTTCCAGGGGTCTGGGGCCAACGTCCTGACTTTC. Translating gives CASSFQGSGANVLTF.

The V and J genes are TRBV3-1 (or the pseudogene TRBV3-2) and TRBJ1-1, with D possibly matching TRBD1 (5 bases). Germline lookup yields CDR1 LGHDT and CDR2 YNNKEL (reference sequence). V was pared by 0 bases and J by 1 base, with 12 bases between. This CDR3 contains 16 residues. CDR3 loop: CASSQDRRVTNTEAFF. As DNA, the CDR3 is TGTGCCAGCAGCCAAGACCGCAGGGTTACGAACACTGAAGCTTTCTTT.

This chain uses TRBV12-3 or TRBV12-4 with TRBJ2-5; 7 bases align to TRBD1. V was pared by 6 bases and J by 5 bases, with 6 bases of the junction left unmatched. The length of the CDR3 is 13 residues. In DNA, the CDR3 is TGTGCCAGCAGACGACAGGGAGTGGAGACCCAGTACTTC. Translated, it gives CASRRQGVETQYF.

The CDR3 nucleotides are TGCAGCGTTGATTCGACTAGCGGGCGCACTGCTAGCACAGATACGCAGTATTTT. Translation gives CSVDSTSGRTASTDTQYF. The chain uses TRBV29-1 and TRBJ2-3; 10 nucleotides align to TRBD2. CDR1 is SQVTM, CDR2 ANQGSEA, per germline. The CDR3 extends over 18 amino acids. V lost 3 bases to trimming and J lost 0 bases; unmatched junction nucleotides: 12.

The chain couples TRBV5-1 to TRBJ2-5; weak D call: TRBD1 (6 bases). Trimming shortened V by 0 bases and J by 1 base, and 13 bases separated the two germline ends. Germline V gives CDR1 SGHRS, CDR2 YFSETQ. This CDR3 region has 16 residues. CDR3 bases: TGCGCCAGCAGCTTGGGGAAACAGGGTCGCCAAGAGACCCAGTACTTC. This translates into CASSLGKQGRQETQYF.

The CDR3 reads CATGLGTRRELFF. The CDR3 DNA is TGTGCCACCGGACTAGGGACTAGACGGGAGCTGTTTTTT. This chain connects TRBV12-3 or TRBV12-4 to TRBJ2-2; 8 bases fit TRBD2. The V segment lost 10 bases and the J segment 9 bases; nucleotides outside the gene matches: 10. The length of the CDR3 is 13 residues.

Only a few counts were recorded for this clone. The J gene is TRBJ2-2, the V gene TRBV28, with TRBD2 identical over 7 bases. Germline trimming cut 1 base from V and 6 bases from J; bases unmatched to any gene: 5. The CDR3 runs to 15 residues. In germline, CDR1 is MDHEN, CDR2 SYDVKM. The CDR3 nucleotides read TGTGCCAGCAGTTTATTGCGGGGGAGACCCGGGGAGCTGTTTTTT. Translating it yields CASSLLRGRPGELFF.

The V and J genes are TRBV6-5 and TRBJ2-3, with 9 bases that match TRBD2. CDR1 MNHEY and CDR2 SVGAGI come from the germline V gene. This CDR3 has 16 residues. V was clipped by 2 bases and J by 14 bases; unmatched bases: 17. In DNA form, the CDR3 reads TGTGCCAGCAGTTACGCGGTAGCGGGGGCCCCCCCTTACCCGTATTTT. Encoded protein: CASSYAVAGAPPYPYF.

V is TRBV28 and J is TRBJ1-5, with 9 bases fitting TRBD1. Germline V gene sequence: CDR1 MDHEN, CDR2 SYDVKM. The CDR3 has 15 residues. V lost 2 bases to trimming and J lost 2 bases; unmatched junction nucleotides: 1. This chain's CDR3 is CASSLRTGGNQPQHF. DNA of the CDR3: TGTGCCAGCAGTTTACGGACAGGGGGCAATCAGCCCCAGCATTTT.

V is TRBV18 and J is TRBJ2-3; D possibly corresponds to TRBD2 (6 bases). The germline CDR1 and CDR2 sequences are KGHSH and LQKENI. Trimming removed 3 bases from V and 1 base from J, with 17 bases in between. CDR3 length: 17 residues. This chain's CDR3 is CASSPPRRGLRTDTQYF. The CDR3 nucleotides read TGTGCCAGCTCACCCCCCCGAAGGGGACTTCGCACAGATACGCAGTATTTT.

Of note for this clone: The sample has other DNA sequences that encode this CDR3 too. The V and J genes are TRBV5-6 and TRBJ1-5, with D uncertain. The germline gives CDR1 SGHDT, CDR2 YYEEEE. Trimming pared 0 bases from V and 5 bases from J, leaving 6 bases between. This CDR3 has 13 amino acids. The chain's CDR3 is CASSLGRDQPQHF. The CDR3 DNA reads TGTGCCAGCAGCTTGGGTCGTGATCAGCCCCAGCATTTT.

V usage is TRBV7-2 and J usage is TRBJ2-1; 7 nucleotides match TRBD2. The germline gives CDR1 SGHTA, CDR2 FQGNSA. This CDR3 contains 15 residues. The V segment lost 1 base and the J segment 9 bases; nucleotides outside the gene matches: 9. This CDR3 is CASSLVGTAGVEQFF. CDR3 coding DNA: TGTGCCAGCAGCTTAGTGGGCACGGCGGGGGTTGAGCAGTTCTTC.

In its sample, this clone was seen a few times. The V gene is TRBV5-1, the J gene TRBJ2-5; maybe TRBD2 (6 bases). V dropped 3 bases and J dropped 5 bases, with 14 bases sitting between them. The CDR3 loop spans 14 amino acids. The germline V gene has CDR1 SGHRS and CDR2 YFSETQ. This chain's CDR3 is CASSSGLRGETQYF. The CDR3 bases are TGCGCCAGCAGCTCAGGACTACGAGGGGAGACCCAGTACTTC.